This T cell receptor beta chain is from a study of T cell responses to AZD1222 COVID-19 vaccine. Whole-study findings and limits: Females made up more of the donors, who were largely white British, and clonal diversity may have come out too low.

The trim removed 0 bases at V and 8 bases at J, leaving 10 bases unmatched. The CDR3 loop spans 17 amino acids. CDR1 and CDR2 from the germline V gene are SGHTA and FQGTGA. Repertoires were generated with immunoSEQ multiplex PCR, while TCRdb's copy carries only in-frame clones and drops some. In the table there are 150,000 or so clones, just over 90% of which are singletons. This clone was observed a handful of times. Its antigen is as yet unknown. V usage is TRBV7-3 and J usage is TRBJ2-1; 10 nucleotides align to TRBD2. The sample here was peripheral blood, taken 28 days after the second AZD1222 dose. This receptor was identified in an adult who received the AZD1222 COVID-19 vaccine. The CDR3 DNA reads TGTGCCAGCAGCTTAACGGGTTTAGCGGGGGGATTCCATGAGCAGTTCTTC. It is translated as CASSLTGLAGGFHEQFF. The full variable domain, rest sourced from reference TRBV7-3 and TRBJ2-1, is GAGVSQTPSNKVTEKGKYVELRCDPISGHTALYWYRQSLGQGPEFLIYFQGTGAADDSGLPNDRFFAVRPEGSVSTLKIQRTERGDSAVYLCASSLTGLAGGFHEQFFGPGTRLTVL.